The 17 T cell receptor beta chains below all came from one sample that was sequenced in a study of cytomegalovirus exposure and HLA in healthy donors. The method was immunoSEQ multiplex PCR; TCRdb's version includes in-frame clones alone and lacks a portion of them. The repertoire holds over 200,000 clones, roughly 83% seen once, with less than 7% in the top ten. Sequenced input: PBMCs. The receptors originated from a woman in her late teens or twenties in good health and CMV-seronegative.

The CDR3 nucleotides are TGCGCCAGCAGCCAAATTTACAGAACTCTCAGACCCGAACTTCAGCGCTACACCTTC. Translated, it gives CASSQIYRTLRPELQRYTF. The chain is built from TRBV4-1 and TRBJ1-2; no clear D. Trimming pared 2 bases from V and 9 bases from J, leaving 31 bases between. The CDR3 extends over 19 amino acids. Germline CDR1 and CDR2: MGHRA and YSYEKL.

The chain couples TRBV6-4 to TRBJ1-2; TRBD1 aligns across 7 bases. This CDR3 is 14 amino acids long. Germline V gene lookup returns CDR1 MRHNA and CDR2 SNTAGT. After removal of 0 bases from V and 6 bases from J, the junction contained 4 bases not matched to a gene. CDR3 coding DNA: TGTGCCAGCAGTGACTCGATACAGGGGAATGGCTACACCTTC. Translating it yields CASSDSIQGNGYTF.

CDR3 nucleotides: TGTGCCAGCAGCTTGGCCAGCCGCACAGATACGCAGTATTTT. Its protein product is CASSLASRTDTQYF. The rearrangement uses TRBV5-6 and TRBJ2-3; D is ambiguous. V shed 0 bases and J shed 1 base, with 6 bases lying between them. This CDR3 is 14 amino acids long. CDR1 is SGHDT and CDR2 is YYEEEE in the germline V gene.

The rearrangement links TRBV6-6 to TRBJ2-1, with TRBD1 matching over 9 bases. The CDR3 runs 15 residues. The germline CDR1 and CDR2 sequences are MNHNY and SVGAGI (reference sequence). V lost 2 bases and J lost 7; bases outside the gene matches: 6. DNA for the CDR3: TGTGCCAGCAGTTACGGGACAGGGCAGGGTAATGAGCAGTTCTTC. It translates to CASSYGTGQGNEQFF.

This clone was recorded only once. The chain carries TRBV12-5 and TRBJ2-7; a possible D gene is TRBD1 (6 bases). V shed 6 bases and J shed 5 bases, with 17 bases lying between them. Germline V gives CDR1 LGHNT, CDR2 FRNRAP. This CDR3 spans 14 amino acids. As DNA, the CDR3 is TGTGCTAGTGGGGGGACACCGGTTAGGAACGAGCAGTACTTC. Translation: CASGGTPVRNEQYF. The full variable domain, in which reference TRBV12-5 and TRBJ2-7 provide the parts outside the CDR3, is DARVTQTPRHKVTEMGQEVTMRCQPILGHNTVFWYRQTMMQGLELLAYFRNRAPLDDSGMPKDRFSAEMPDATLATLKIQPSEPRDSAVYFCASGGTPVRNEQYFGPGTRLTVT.

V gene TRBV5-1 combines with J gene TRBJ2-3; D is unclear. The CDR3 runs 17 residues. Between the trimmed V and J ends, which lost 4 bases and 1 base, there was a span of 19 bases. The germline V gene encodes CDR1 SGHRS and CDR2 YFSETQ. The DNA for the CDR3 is TGCGCCAGCAGCGCCCGACTGGCGAGTTTCGGCACAGATACGCAGTATTTT. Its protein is CASSARLASFGTDTQYF.

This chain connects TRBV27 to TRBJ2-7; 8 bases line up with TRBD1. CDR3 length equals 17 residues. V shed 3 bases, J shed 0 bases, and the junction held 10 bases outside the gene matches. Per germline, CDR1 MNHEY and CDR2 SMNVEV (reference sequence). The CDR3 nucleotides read TGTGCCAGCAGTTTCCTCTCGACAGGGGCACTCTCCTACGAGCAGTACTTC. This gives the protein CASSFLSTGALSYEQYF.

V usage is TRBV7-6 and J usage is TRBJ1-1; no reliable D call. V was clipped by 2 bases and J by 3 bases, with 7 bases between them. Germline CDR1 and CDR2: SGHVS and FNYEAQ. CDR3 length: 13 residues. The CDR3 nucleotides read TGTGCCAGCAGCTTATGGGGTTACACTGAAGCTTTCTTT. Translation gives CASSLWGYTEAFF.

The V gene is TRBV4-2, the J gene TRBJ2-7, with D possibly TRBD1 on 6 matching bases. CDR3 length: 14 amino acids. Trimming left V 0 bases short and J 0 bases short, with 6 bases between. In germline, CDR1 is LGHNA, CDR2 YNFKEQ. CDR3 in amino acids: CASSQEQGSYEQYF. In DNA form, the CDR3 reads TGTGCCAGCAGCCAAGAACAGGGCTCCTACGAGCAGTACTTC.

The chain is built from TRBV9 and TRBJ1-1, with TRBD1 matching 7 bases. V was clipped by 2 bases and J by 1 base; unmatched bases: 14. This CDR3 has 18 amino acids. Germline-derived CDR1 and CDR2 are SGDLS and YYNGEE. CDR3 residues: CASSVSGRGPFTNTEAFF. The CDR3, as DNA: TGTGCCAGCAGCGTTTCGGGGAGGGGGCCGTTTACGAACACTGAAGCTTTCTTT.

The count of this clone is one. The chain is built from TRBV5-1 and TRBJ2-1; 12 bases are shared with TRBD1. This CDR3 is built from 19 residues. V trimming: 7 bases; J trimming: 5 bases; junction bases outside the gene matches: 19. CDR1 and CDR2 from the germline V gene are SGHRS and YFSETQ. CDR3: CASRGSRDRGQRSDNEQFF. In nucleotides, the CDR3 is TGCGCCAGCCGAGGAAGCCGGGACAGGGGGCAAAGATCGGACAATGAGCAGTTCTTC.

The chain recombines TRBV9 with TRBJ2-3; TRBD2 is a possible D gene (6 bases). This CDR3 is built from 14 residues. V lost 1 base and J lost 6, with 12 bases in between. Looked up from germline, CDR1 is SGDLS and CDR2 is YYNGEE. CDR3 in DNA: TGTGCCAGCAGCGTATCTGGGGGGTTGGATACGCAGTATTTT. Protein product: CASSVSGGLDTQYF. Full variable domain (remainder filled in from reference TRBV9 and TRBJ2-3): DSGVTQTPKHLITATGQRVTLRCSPRSGDLSVYWYQQSLDQGLQFLIQYYNGEERAKGNILERFSAQQFPDLHSELNLSSLELGDSALYFCASSVSGGLDTQYFGPGTRLTVL.

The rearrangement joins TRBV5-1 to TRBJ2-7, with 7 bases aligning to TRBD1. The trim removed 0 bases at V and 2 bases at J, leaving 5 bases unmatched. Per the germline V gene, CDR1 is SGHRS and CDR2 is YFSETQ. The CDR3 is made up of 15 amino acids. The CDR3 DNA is TGCGCCAGCAGCTTGGAGCGGCAGGGGGCCTACGAGCAGTACTTC. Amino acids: CASSLERQGAYEQYF.

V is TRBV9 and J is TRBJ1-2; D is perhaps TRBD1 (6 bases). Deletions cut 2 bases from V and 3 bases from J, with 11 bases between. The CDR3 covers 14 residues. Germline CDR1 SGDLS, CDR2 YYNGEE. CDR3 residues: CASSVATGYYGYTF. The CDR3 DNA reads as TGTGCCAGCAGCGTGGCGACAGGTTACTATGGCTACACCTTC. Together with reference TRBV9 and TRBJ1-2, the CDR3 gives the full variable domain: DSGVTQTPKHLITATGQRVTLRCSPRSGDLSVYWYQQSLDQGLQFLIQYYNGEERAKGNILERFSAQQFPDLHSELNLSSLELGDSALYFCASSVATGYYGYTFGSGTRLTVV.

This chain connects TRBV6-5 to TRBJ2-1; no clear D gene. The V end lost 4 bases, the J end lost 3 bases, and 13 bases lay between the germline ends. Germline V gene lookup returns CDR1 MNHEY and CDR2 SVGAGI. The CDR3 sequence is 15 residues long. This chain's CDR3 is CASSSVADNYNEQFF. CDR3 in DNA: TGTGCCAGCAGTTCGGTGGCAGACAACTACAATGAGCAGTTCTTC.

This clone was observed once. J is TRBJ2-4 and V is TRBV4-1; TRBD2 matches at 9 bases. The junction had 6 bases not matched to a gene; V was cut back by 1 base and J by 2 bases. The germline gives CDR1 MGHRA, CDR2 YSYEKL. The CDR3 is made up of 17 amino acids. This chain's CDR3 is CASSQAASGIPKNIQYF. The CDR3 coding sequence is TGCGCCAGCAGCCAAGCGGCTAGCGGGATCCCCAAAAACATTCAGTACTTC.

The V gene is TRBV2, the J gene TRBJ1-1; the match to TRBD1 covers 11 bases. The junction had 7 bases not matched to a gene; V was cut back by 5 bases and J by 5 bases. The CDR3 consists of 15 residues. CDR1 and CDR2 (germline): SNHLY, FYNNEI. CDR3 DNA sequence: TGTGCCAGCAGTCACAGGACAGGGGGCGCGACTGAAGCTTTCTTT. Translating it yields CASSHRTGGATEAFF.